This TCR beta chain was recovered during a study of identical twins. Points from the study as a whole: Modelling underestimated the level of out-of-frame TCR alpha sharing observed in monozygotic twins. Insertions were fewer in abundant cord blood beta clonotypes, whereas memory repertoires showed none of this pattern. Alpha sequences out of frame and shared by twins had excess low generation probability.

The CDR3 consists of 8 residues. Germline V lookup: CDR1 MDHEN, CDR2 SYDVKM. V was cut by 11 bases and J by 7 bases, with 2 bases left in between. One entry per CDR3 protein, called by TCRdb with MiXCR from the 5' RACE reads. The sample lists roughly 690,000 distinct CDR3 sequences, around 5.7% occurring once. This clonotype turned up a few times. The antigen is not known. The origin of this receptor is a man aged 18-30 years in good health. The J gene is TRBJ2-2, the V gene TRBV28, with unresolved D. Sequencing was performed on naive T cells sorted from blood. CDR3 residues: CAVGELFF. CDR3 in DNA: TGTGCCGTCGGGGAGCTGTTTTTT.